This T cell receptor (beta chain) emerged from a study of tumor and adjacent non-tumor tissue in lung cancer. Across the study: Stage I to III disease affected 9 to 10 men and 4 or 5 women aged roughly 31 to 80. Points from the study as a whole: Tumor repertoires had a smaller top 100 clone share than normal lung. Tumor tissue had significantly higher TCR diversity than normal lung.

RNA was extracted from bulk tissue without any cell sorting. The normal lung tissue was taken more than 3 cm from the tumor edge. A modified ARM-PCR protocol with three rounds of nested PCR amplified TCRbeta. TCRdb redid the calling of the multiplex PCR reads with MiXCR, one entry per CDR3 protein. This sample has some 80,000 distinct CDR3 sequences, with 76% found just once. Germline values: CDR1 MNHNS, CDR2 SASEGT. CDR3 length: 15 residues. As for this clonotype: Its target is unknown. The junction shows a germline mismatch at one end, possibly a read error.

Sequencing was done on a sample of distant non-tumor lung tissue. The source is a man in his 70s with non-small cell lung cancer. The chain has TRBV6-1 and TRBJ1-3, with a weak D call TRBD1 (5 bases). The CDR3 loop reads CASGYRLTSGNTIYF. The CDR3 DNA reads TGTGCCAGCGGCTACAGGTTAACATCTGGAAACACAATATATTTT.